A single sample gave rise to the 19 T cell receptor beta chains below, sequenced in a study of T cells expressing NK-cell markers. From its re-call of the 5' RACE reads, TCRdb lists each CDR3 protein once, without DNA. Recorded for this sample: approximately 150,000 distinct CDR3 sequences. The sample comprised blood T cells: a sorted CD56 or NKG2C T cell subset, CD4+ or CD8+ T cells, or bulk PBMC T cells (not recorded which). Source of these receptors: a man between 18 and 35 years old in good health.

V is TRBV12-3 or TRBV12-4 and J is TRBJ2-3; the TRBD1 assignment by TCRdb is unverifiable without DNA. The CDR3 spans 16 residues. The CDR3 is CASSRTGRRSTDTQYF.

The chain uses TRBV12-5 and TRBJ1-5. This CDR3 comprises 12 residues. Germline loops: CDR1 LGHNT, CDR2 FRNRAP. CDR3 in amino acids: CASGFGNQPQHF.

The rearrangement joins TRBV20-1 to TRBJ2-7; the D gene TCRdb calls, TRBD2, cannot be checked with no DNA. In germline, CDR1 is DFQATT, CDR2 SNEGSKA (reference sequence). This CDR3 region has 16 residues. The chain's CDR3 is CSARAAQTNPLWEQYF.

This chain joins TRBV6-1 and TRBJ2-7; lacking DNA, the TRBD1 call made by TCRdb goes unchecked. The germline gives CDR1 MNHNS, CDR2 SASEGT. This CDR3 comprises 15 residues. This CDR3 is CASSDPRGVSYEQYF.

This chain uses TRBV28 with TRBJ2-1; TCRdb's D call of TRBD2 is untestable without DNA. This CDR3 has 16 amino acids. Germline values: CDR1 MDHEN, CDR2 SYDVKM. CDR3 amino acids: CASSYAPSGLVYEQFF.

The J gene is TRBJ2-7, the V gene TRBV4-3. Germline V gives CDR1 LGHNA, CDR2 YSLEER. This CDR3 region has 16 residues. The CDR3 loop reads CASSQDNGVSSYEQYF.

The V and J genes are TRBV29-1 and TRBJ2-5; TCRdb's assignment of TRBD1 cannot be checked, as there is no DNA. Per germline, CDR1 SQVTM and CDR2 ANQGSEA. The CDR3 spans 15 residues. CDR3 protein: CSVGKQGRYQETQYF.

The chain joins TRBV30 to TRBJ2-7; TCRdb's assignment of TRBD1 cannot be checked, as there is no DNA. The CDR3 spans 14 residues. The germline V gene has CDR1 GTSNPN and CDR2 SVGIG (reference sequence). The CDR3 here is CAWDWGHSSYEQYF.

The chain joins TRBV28 to TRBJ2-7; no DNA is available, so the TRBD2 call from TCRdb remains unchecked. The CDR3 has 14 residues. The germline V gene has CDR1 MDHEN and CDR2 SYDVKM. This CDR3 reads CASSIGWAPYEQYF.

The CDR3 here is CASSQGGEAFF. V and J are TRBV9 and TRBJ1-1; with no DNA, the TCRdb D assignment of TRBD1 cannot be verified. CDR3 length: 11 residues. Germline loops: CDR1 SGDLS, CDR2 YYNGEE.

V usage is TRBV6-6 and J usage is TRBJ2-1; TCRdb outputs TRBD1, but without DNA this stays unchecked. Germline CDR1 and CDR2: MNHNY and SVGAGI (reference sequence). The length of the CDR3 is 12 residues. The CDR3 reads CAIRGGVDEQFF.

The V gene is TRBV7-9, the J gene TRBJ2-1; TCRdb proposes TRBD2, but this gene call is untestable without DNA. There are 15 residues in the CDR3. Germline V CDR1 and CDR2: SEHNR, FQNEAQ (reference sequence). The CDR3 is CASSSGQSGYNEQFF.

The V and J genes are TRBV25-1 and TRBJ2-1; the D gene TCRdb calls, TRBD2, cannot be checked with no DNA. The CDR3 runs to 16 residues. Germline loops: CDR1 MGHDK, CDR2 SYGVNS. CDR3 region: CASRARGTNRYDEQFF.

The CDR3 loop reads CASSLEQNTGELFF. The genes are TRBV12-3 or TRBV12-4 and TRBJ2-2. The CDR3 is made up of 14 amino acids.

The CDR3 reads CASSLTRQFTSGMVETQYF. The V and J genes are TRBV7-3 and TRBJ2-5; TCRdb's D call, TRBD2, is unchecked because there is no DNA. The germline V gene encodes CDR1 SGHTA and CDR2 FQGTGA. The CDR3 contains 19 residues.

The V call is TRBV4-1, the J call TRBJ1-5. Germline V CDR1 and CDR2: MGHRA, YSYEKL. The CDR3 has 15 residues. The CDR3 sequence: CASTEADYSNQPQHF.

This rearrangement joins TRBV12-3 or TRBV12-4 to TRBJ2-5; as DNA is missing, the TRBD2 call by TCRdb cannot be tested. The CDR3 spans 14 residues. CDR3 sequence reads: CASSYGSGLETQYF.

The gene calls are TRBV7-8 and TRBJ2-3; TCRdb returns TRBD1, unconfirmable since there is no DNA. The germline V gene encodes CDR1 SGHVS and CDR2 FQNEAQ. CDR3 length equals 14 residues. CDR3 sequence: CASHPGAGTDTQYF.

The chain joins TRBV18 to TRBJ1-1. CDR3 size: 14 residues. In germline, CDR1 is KGHSH, CDR2 LQKENI. The CDR3 region is CASSPVLGNTEAFF.